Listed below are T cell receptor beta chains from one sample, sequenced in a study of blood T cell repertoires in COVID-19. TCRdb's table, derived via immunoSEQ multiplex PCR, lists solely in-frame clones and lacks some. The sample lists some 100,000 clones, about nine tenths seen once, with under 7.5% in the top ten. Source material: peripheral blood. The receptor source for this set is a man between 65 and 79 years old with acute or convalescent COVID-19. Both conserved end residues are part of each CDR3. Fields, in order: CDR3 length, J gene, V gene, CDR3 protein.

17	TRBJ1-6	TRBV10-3	CAISGLSRGIDNSPLHF
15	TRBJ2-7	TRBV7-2	CASSLGGTGKYEQYF
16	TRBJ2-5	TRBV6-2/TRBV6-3	CASSYIGGTGQETQYF
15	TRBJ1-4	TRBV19	CASSISGGSNEKLFF
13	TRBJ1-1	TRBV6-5	CASSYGVSGKAFF
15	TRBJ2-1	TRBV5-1	CASSTGTSGYNEQFF
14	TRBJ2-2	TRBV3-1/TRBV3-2	CASRPGGWTGELFF
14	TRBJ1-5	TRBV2	CASSESSVNQPQHF
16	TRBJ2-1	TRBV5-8	CASSLEVGTGGNEQFF
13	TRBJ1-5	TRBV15	CATSRDQVEPQHF
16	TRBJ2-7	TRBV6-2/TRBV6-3	CASSRTSGSLTYEQYF
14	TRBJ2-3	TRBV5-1	CASSLEQTTDTQYF
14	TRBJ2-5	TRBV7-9	CASSSGTGRETQYF
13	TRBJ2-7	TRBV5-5	CASSLGGTYEQYF
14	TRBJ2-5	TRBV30	CAWDIQGAQETQYF
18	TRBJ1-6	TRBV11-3	CASSLTDWEQPTNSPLHF
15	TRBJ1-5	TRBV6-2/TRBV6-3	CASSYPGGAMQPQHF
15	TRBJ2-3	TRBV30	CASHSLAVSTDTQYF
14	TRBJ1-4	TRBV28	CASSPGTGYEKLFF
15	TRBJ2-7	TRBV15	CATSRGTSGGYEQYF
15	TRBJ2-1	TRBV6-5	CASRPGPSSYNEQFF
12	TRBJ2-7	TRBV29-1	CSVVGESYEQYF
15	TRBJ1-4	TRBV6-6	CASSDQGGVGEKLFF
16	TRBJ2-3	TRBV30	CAWSEGSGGAGDTQYF
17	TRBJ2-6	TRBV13	CASSRGRALPGANVLTF
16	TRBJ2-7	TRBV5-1	CASSLAIGGQGDEQYF
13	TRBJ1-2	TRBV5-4	CASSSPNREGYTF
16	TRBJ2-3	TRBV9	CASSVGHRVNTDTQYF
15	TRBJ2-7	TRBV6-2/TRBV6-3	CASSPGGGRTYEQYF
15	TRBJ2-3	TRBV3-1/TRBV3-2	CASSQGGQGAYTQYF
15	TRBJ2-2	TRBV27	CASSLNLGRGGELFF
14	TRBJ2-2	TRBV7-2	CASRTATNTGELFF
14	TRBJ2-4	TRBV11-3	CASSSTTSGNIQYF
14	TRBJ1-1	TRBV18	CASSPPGGYTEAFF
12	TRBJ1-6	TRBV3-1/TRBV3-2	CASTLGDIPLHF
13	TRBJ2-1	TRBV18	CASSPLDYNEQFF
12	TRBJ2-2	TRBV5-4	CASRQNTGELFF
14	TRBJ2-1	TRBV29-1	CSVEGGISYNEQFF